The present T cell receptor (beta chain) was sequenced within a study of T cells in Graves' hyperthyroidism and ophthalmopathy. This CDR3 is built from 13 residues. Germline values: CDR1 SGHDT, CDR2 YYEEEE. Deletions cut 4 bases from V and 5 bases from J, with 12 bases between. This clonotype was recorded at least ten times. RNA transcripts provided the source from which TCR beta CDR3 regions were amplified. The HTBI primer set served for first-round RT-PCR of the TCR CDR3. MiXCR was run by TCRdb on the multiplex PCR reads, yielding one entry per CDR3 protein. The profile shows about 680,000 distinct CDR3 sequences, 30% to 40% of them singletons. Among the patients, aged 18 to 65, hyperthyroidism was newly diagnosed and had lasted under 2 months. Those patients with uncontrolled infection, other autoimmune disease, pregnancy or lactation were excluded. Based on clinical symptoms, serum thyroxine and TRAb, thyroid ultrasound and orbital computed tomography, diagnoses were reached. Isolation of PBMCs was performed on around 9.8 ml fresh peripheral blood.

This TCR derives from a woman in her forties with Graves' hyperthyroidism. Sequencing was carried out using blood. The rearrangement joins TRBV5-6 to TRBJ2-5; perhaps TRBD2 as D (5 bases). CDR3 residues: CASSKLAHETQYF. CDR3 in DNA: TGTGCCAGCAGCAAGCTAGCACACGAGACCCAGTACTTC.